This T cell receptor (beta chain) was obtained from a study of T cell changes during pregnancy in multiple sclerosis. Libraries were prepared by immunoSEQ multiplex PCR; TCRdb keeps only in-frame clonotypes and omits some of them. The profile covers 70,000 or so clones, with around nine tenths appearing a single time and 0.29% taken by the ten largest. This CDR3 is 12 amino acids long. Trimming took 4 bases from V and 8 from J; bases not matched to a gene: 3. Germline V lookup: CDR1 SGHNT, CDR2 YYREEE (reference sequence). The chain combines TRBV5-4 with TRBJ1-1; TRBD1 aligns across 9 bases. The TCR originated in a female donor with multiple sclerosis, enrolled in a pregnancy study. The sequences come from CD4+ T cells from peripheral blood mononuclear cells, collected after pregnancy. For the CDR3, the DNA is TGTGCCAGCAGCCCAGGGACAGGGGAAGCTTTCTTT. Protein product: CASSPGTGEAFF.